A single sample is the source of the 14 T cell receptor beta chains below, sequenced in a study of blood T cell repertoires in COVID-19. The protocol was immunoSEQ multiplex PCR, while the TCRdb copy is restricted to in-frame clones and leaves out a portion. The table includes 250,000 to 350,000 clones, around 81% detected once. The sample comprised peripheral blood. These receptors came from a person between 65 and 79 years old with COVID-19, enrolled during active disease.

The chain uses TRBV2 and TRBJ2-3, with 7 positions matching TRBD2. J lost 3 bases, V lost 8 bases, and 11 bases had no gene match. The CDR3 loop spans 15 amino acids. Germline values: CDR1 SNHLY, CDR2 FYNNEI. CDR3 nucleotides: TGTGCCAGCCCAGGGCGGGAGTCGGGGACAGATACGCAGTATTTT. Protein: CASPGRESGTDTQYF.

This clone came up once. The sample has other DNA sequences that encode this CDR3 too. This chain joins TRBV19 and TRBJ2-2, with 7 bases identical to TRBD1. V shed 5 bases and J 1 base; nucleotides not matched to a gene: 4. CDR1 is LNHDA and CDR2 is SQIVND in the germline V gene (reference sequence). The CDR3 runs 15 residues. The CDR3 DNA reads as TGTGCCAGTAGTCCCCAGGGGGTGAACACCGGGGAGCTGTTTTTT. Amino acid sequence: CASSPQGVNTGELFF.

The rearrangement links TRBV29-1 to TRBJ2-1; 8 nucleotides agree with TRBD2. The trim removed 1 base at V and 0 bases at J, leaving 8 bases unmatched. This CDR3 is built from 17 residues. Germline values: CDR1 SQVTM, CDR2 ANQGSEA. In DNA form, the CDR3 reads TGCAGCGTTGAAGCCCCTACTAGCGGAGACTCCTACAATGAGCAGTTCTTC. Translation: CSVEAPTSGDSYNEQFF.

The chain is built from TRBV7-2 and TRBJ2-1, with a tentative D call TRBD1 (6 bases). CDR3 length: 12 amino acids. Trimming shortened V by 1 base and J by 13 bases, and 11 bases separated the two germline ends. CDR1 is SGHTA and CDR2 is FQGNSA in the germline V gene. The CDR3 sequence is CASSLEFRGQFF. CDR3 sequence (DNA): TGTGCCAGCAGCTTAGAATTCAGGGGACAGTTCTTC.

The chain combines TRBV5-1 with TRBJ2-7; D gene ambiguous. V shed 0 bases and J shed 4 bases, with 11 bases lying between them. This CDR3 spans 14 amino acids. Germline V gene sequence: CDR1 SGHRS, CDR2 YFSETQ. CDR3 region: CASSLVSVPYEQYF. CDR3 nucleotide sequence: TGCGCCAGCAGCTTGGTGTCAGTTCCATACGAGCAGTACTTC.

A word on this clone: Other DNA sequences within the sample encode an identical CDR3. The J gene is TRBJ2-3, the V gene TRBV3-1 (or the pseudogene TRBV3-2); D not resolved. Per germline, CDR1 LGHDT and CDR2 YNNKEL (reference sequence). The ends were cut back, 0 bases at V and 0 bases at J, with 10 bases in the middle. The CDR3 sequence is 16 residues long. The DNA for the CDR3 is TGTGCCAGCAGCCAAGATCCGGGTACGAGCACAGATACGCAGTATTTT. Translated, it gives CASSQDPGTSTDTQYF.

The J gene is TRBJ2-7, the V gene TRBV6-5; 9 bases align to TRBD2. V was clipped by 7 bases and J by 5 bases; unmatched bases: 12. Germline V gene sequence: CDR1 MNHEY, CDR2 SVGAGI. The CDR3 contains 15 residues. CDR3 sequence: CASIVASGILNEQYF. CDR3 nucleotide sequence: TGTGCCAGCATCGTGGCTAGCGGGATCTTGAACGAGCAGTACTTC.

The J gene is TRBJ1-5, the V gene TRBV19, with 9 positions matching TRBD1. This CDR3 spans 19 amino acids. Per the germline V gene, CDR1 is LNHDA and CDR2 is SQIVND (reference sequence). Trimming took 5 bases from V and 0 from J; bases not matched to a gene: 14. The CDR3 region has the DNA TGTGCCAGTAGTCCAAGAGGGACAGGGTTAAACCTTAGCAATCAGCCCCAGCATTTT. This translates into CASSPRGTGLNLSNQPQHF.

V usage is TRBV6-5 and J usage is TRBJ1-5; TRBD1 matches at 7 bases. The CDR3 runs to 14 residues. The trim removed 6 bases at V and 0 bases at J, leaving 2 bases unmatched. CDR1 is MNHEY and CDR2 is SVGAGI in the germline V gene. CDR3 residues: CASRAGGSNQPQHF. CDR3 in DNA: TGTGCCAGCAGGGCAGGGGGTAGCAATCAGCCCCAGCATTTT.

This clone was observed a handful of times. The chain has TRBV3-1 (or the pseudogene TRBV3-2) and TRBJ2-1; D gene unclear. Germline assignment: CDR1 LGHDT and CDR2 YNNKEL (reference sequence). This CDR3 has 15 amino acids. V gave up 1 base and J gave up 9 bases, with 16 bases separating them. The CDR3: CASSQGSGTFGEQFF. CDR3 nucleotide sequence: TGTGCCAGCAGCCAAGGCTCAGGCACCTTCGGTGAGCAGTTCTTC.

V is TRBV19 and J is TRBJ2-1; weak D call: TRBD2 (5 bases). The V gene's germline CDR1 is LNHDA and CDR2 SQIVND (reference sequence). V was shortened by 7 bases and J by 0 bases, with 7 bases between the two germline ends. This CDR3 spans 13 amino acids. CDR3 nucleotide sequence: TGTGCCAGTAAGAGGGACTCCTACAATGAGCAGTTCTTC. This encodes CASKRDSYNEQFF.

The rearrangement uses TRBV27 and TRBJ2-3; 15 bases are shared with TRBD2. The ends lost 5 bases at V and 1 base at J; junction bases unmatched: 7. The CDR3 runs 18 residues. The germline V gene encodes CDR1 MNHEY and CDR2 SMNVEV (reference sequence). The CDR3 sequence: CASSPGLAGGRGTDTQYF. The CDR3 bases are TGTGCCAGCAGTCCGGGACTAGCGGGAGGCCGTGGCACAGATACGCAGTATTTT.

The chain carries TRBV7-9 and TRBJ1-1, with D maybe TRBD1 (6 bases). Trimming took 3 bases from V and 8 from J, leaving 10 bases between them. The CDR3 runs 12 residues. Germline V gene data show CDR1 as SEHNR and CDR2 as FQNEAQ (reference sequence). The CDR3 region has the DNA TGTGCCAGCAGCTTCGGACAGCAGGAAGCTTTCTTT. It yields the protein CASSFGQQEAFF.

This chain connects TRBV7-3 to TRBJ2-5; TRBD1 aligns across 12 bases. Germline V gene lookup returns CDR1 SGHTA and CDR2 FQGTGA. CDR3 length: 17 residues. V was clipped by 0 bases and J by 2 bases; unmatched bases: 4. The CDR3 loop is CASSLTGQGALQETQYF. As DNA, the CDR3 is TGTGCCAGCAGCTTAACGGGACAGGGGGCCCTTCAAGAGACCCAGTACTTC.